This TCR beta chain was documented in a study of CD8 T cells in ankylosing spondylitis. In germline, CDR1 is MGHRA, CDR2 YSYEKL. This CDR3 is 14 amino acids long. V lost 4 bases, J lost 4 bases, and 14 bases lay in between. Whole-study results and caveats: Blood from ankylosing spondylitis patients appeared to carry a characteristic roughly 8-variant TCR beta motif. Certain motif variants had earlier been reported in reactive arthritis synovial fluid and blood.

Worth noting for this clonotype: Antigen unknown.

MiXCR was run by TCRdb on the 5' RACE reads, yielding one entry per CDR3 protein. The table shows about 240,000 distinct CDR3 sequences, with around 10% occurring only once. The sequencing input was blood, either unsorted or a sorted T cell fraction (not recorded which). The TCR was taken from a male donor with ankylosing spondylitis or in good health (not recorded which). The genes are TRBV4-1 and TRBJ2-7, with D unclear. CDR3 in DNA: TGCGCCAGCAGCCCACAACAAAGAACTTACGAGCAGTACTTC. Residues: CASSPQQRTYEQYF.